This TCR beta chain was sequenced in a study of cytomegalovirus exposure and HLA in healthy donors. General study results and limits: Associated with cytomegalovirus, according to the listing, were approximately 160 TCR beta chains.

In regard to this clone: Its target is not known.

PCR involved 60 Vbeta and 13 Jbeta primers. Libraries were prepared by immunoSEQ multiplex PCR; TCRdb keeps only in-frame clonotypes and omits some of them. The profile shows some 150,000 clones, roughly 84% of them singletons. CDR1 is SGHTA and CDR2 is FQGNSA in the germline V gene. The CDR3 extends over 13 amino acids. V lost 1 base to trimming and J lost 6 bases; unmatched junction nucleotides: 3. The sample was PBMCs. The sequence derives from a woman younger than 30 in good health and CMV-seronegative. This chain connects TRBV7-2 to TRBJ2-7, with 7 bases that match TRBD1. The CDR3 DNA reads as TGTGCCAGCAGCTTAGGAGGGGGCTCCGAGCAGTACTTC. Its translation: CASSLGGGSEQYF.